Reported below is one T cell receptor beta chain. This clone showed up just once. Its antigen is still unknown. No base qualities exist here, and no much larger clone lies one base off it. The data were obtained in a study of shared clonotypes between healthy human individuals (dated by TCRdb to between 2020 and 2021). Study-wide context: Three men and a couple of women, aged 18 to 49 years, made up the cohort. For each donor, CD4 naive and CD4 memory were each given three plates, CD8 naive was given two plates, and CD8 memory was given one plate. Between about 0.85 and 9.5 billion PBMCs per donor were obtained by leukapheresis. Blood TCR repertoires of about 5 healthy adults were deeply sequenced to estimate repertoire size and the extent of clonotype sharing between individuals. Libraries were prepared and TCR repertoires were sequenced by different laboratories using diverse techniques, in order to increase sequencing depth and limit assay-specific biases. Results the study describes overall, beyond this receptor: Pairwise subsampling indicated that sequencing depth was expected to affect the degree of clonotype sharing among donors. Sampling was restricted to blood, and TCR repertoires in tissues likely differ from the TCR repertoires found in blood. Across several donors, approximately 4.9% of naive CD4, 3.5% of naive CD8, around 2.1% of memory CD4, and 0.4% to 0.45% of memory CD8 clonotypes were shared. Because the study included only a small number of donors, the genetic and exposure-history diversity represented was limited. Compared with non-shared clonotypes, clonotypes shared by all four sorted-subset donors had higher generation probabilities. Naive subsets generally had larger estimated clonotype richness than memory subsets did. Even with the large sequencing depth, rarefaction of the sorted-subset datasets indicated that sequencing was incomplete.

For the CD8 naive samples, CD45RO-negative cells were positively selected for CCR7, yielding a CD45RA+CCR7+ population from which TemRA cells were excluded. The donors were healthy, HIV-negative adults with no recently reported acute infections or vaccinations. Only Caucasian adults living in Nashville, Tennessee, USA were represented among the donors. After blood collection by leukapheresis, PBMCs were isolated using Ficoll-Histopaque density gradient centrifugation and then cryopreserved in the vapor phase of liquid nitrogen. Analytical flow cytometry was used to check the purity and quantity of every magnetically sorted T cell population. Genomic DNA was isolated from every sorted fraction and measured by UV absorbance on a Nanodrop 2000c. TCR CDR3 regions were amplified from genomic DNA by multiplex PCR using the deep immunoSEQ assay. Extracted genomic DNA from each cell subset was distributed evenly across all wells of several immunoSEQ 96-well plates, and each plate was treated as a replicate. Each replicate PCR for sorted subsets received about 210 ng genomic DNA, equal to about 29,000 T cell genomes. The purified libraries were quantified using a Qubit 3.0 fluorometer, sized with a Bioanalyzer 2100, and then quantified again using the KAPA Library Quantification kit. A separate single-read 150-cycle Illumina NextSeq 550 flow cell was used to sequence each immunoSEQ 96-well plate. Per the source publication's procedure: Because only junctional sequences without quality scores were contained in the immunoSEQ output, filtering matching that applied to full-length reads could not be performed. To assign V/J genes and CDR3, sequences were annotated against IMGT germline references using PyIR, a Python wrapper for IgBLAST v1.9. Reads with weak V/J assignments (E-value above 1e-6), missing CDR3, stop codons, out-of-frame junctions, or ambiguous translated residues were removed. V3J clonotypes were defined by identical inferred V gene, J gene, and CDR3 amino acid sequence. Percentage overlap between repertoires was calculated by dividing the number of shared unique clonotypes by the size of the smaller repertoire. RTK rarefaction, the Chao1 estimator, and Recon v2.1 estimates of unobserved clonotypes were used to assess repertoire richness. OLGA was used to compute generation probabilities for all TCRbeta clonotypes that the gDNA method yielded from a few donors. TCRdb took over this immuneACCESS table, retaining in-frame rearrangements with V and J assigned. Such tables are incomplete; in checked studies, under half of the missing clones stem from an unresolved V gene, and the remainder is unexplained. The D gene and trimming were derived from the DNA, and the V and J assignments and clone size from that table. The sample profile shows roughly 2.1 million clones; about 92% of them were found once. Under 2% of the sample comes from the top ten.

V is cut by 0 bases and J by 0 bases, and the space between the germline ends is 14 bases. CDR1 and CDR2 were assigned from the germline V gene (reference sequence) as LNHNV and YYDKDF. The CDR3 runs 17 residues from the cysteine to the phenylalanine. Kept here is only the CDR3 DNA, which spans 51 bases and is read in frame from base 1. The receptor chain draws on TRBV15 and TRBJ1-1; the D gene identity is not certain. The source of this sequence is a man aged 18 to 30 in good health. Some clones in this sample may be carry-over from other donors' samples. Sequenced sample: naive CD8+ T cells from PBMCs. This sample's cell subset or site label indicates: CD45RA+CCR7+. The CDR3 is CATSRDKNLPMNTEAFF. The DNA reads as follows: TGTGCCACCAGCAGAGATAAGAATCTCCCCATGAACACTGAAGCTTTCTTT.